This TCR beta chain originates from a study of CD8 T cell repertoires and HIV-1 epitope variants (dated by TCRdb to 2018 to 2020). For context, the study as a whole: In separate culture wells, T cells were stimulated with each of twenty-five peptides that represented autologous and known Gag and Nef epitope variants. Among the control conditions were a peptide pool of CMV, EBV and flu, the Ebola AY9 epitope serving as a negative control, and a well with no peptide. The epitopes tested covered three Gag epitope families plus Nef HW9 and YT9. T cells were enriched with the EasySep Human T Cell Enrichment Kit and co-cultured with equal numbers of autologous T cell-negative cells as antigen-presenting cells. Cultures were maintained for nine to eleven days in IMDM with gentamicin, and half-media changes adding IL-2, IL-7 and IL-15 were performed on days 3 and 7. An aliquot of 1M T cells was saved as an uncultured baseline condition, separate from the roughly 80 T cell cultures. A total of about 87 T cell cultures were run, with each culture condition done in triplicate except for one peptide, which was done in duplicate.

Concerning this clone: Its antigen has not been determined. Within one base of it there is no much larger clone, and no base qualities were kept.

The germline V gene provides CDR1 MDHEN and CDR2 SYDVKM. Trimming at the junction amounts to 1 base on V and 2 bases on J, and the germline ends lie 22 bases apart. Reading from cysteine to phenylalanine, the CDR3 counts 19 amino acids. Of the read, only the CDR3 DNA is kept; its 57 bases are in frame from base 1. Overall study results and their limits: The study identified about nine antigen-specific TCR beta clonotypes, more than 5 of which appeared to be cross-reactive for autologous or known escape epitope variants. A handful of clonotypes recognized the Nef KF9 family and one clonotype recognized the HW9 family, while no responses were seen to the TAALDMSHF plasma variant. Only TCR beta chains were identified by the assay, and proliferation to antigen, not T cell function or cytokine profile, was indicated.

The EasySep Human CD8+ T Cell Enrichment Kit was used on day 10 to isolate CD8+ T cells from every culture. The immunoSEQ platform was used to sequence TCR beta CDR3 regions at survey depth. The QIAamp DNA micro kit was used to extract genomic DNA from every cultured and uncultured CD8+ T cell population. The original methods were these. Samples with fewer than 5,000 productive reads were excluded, resulting in the removal of about 6% of the roughly 75 HIV peptide-stimulated cultures. A MANAFEST web app trimmed sequences to CDR3 and removed nonproductive sequences, CDR3s under 5 amino acids, and those not starting C or ending F/W. Clonotypes were classified as antigen-specific only if expansion was observed in at least 2 of 3 replicates versus the no-peptide control at FDR 0.01, only within one epitope family. Specific clonotypes also needed at least fivefold higher frequency than in wells stimulated with peptides from other epitope families. This immuneACCESS table, as held by TCRdb, lists in-frame sequences with V and J called but not all clones. Of the missing ones, under half trace to an unresolved V gene in checked studies; the others have no known cause. Clone size and the V and J calls come from that table; the DNA yielded D and trimming. This sample has 2,000 to 2,500 clones in its table, and around 70% of those were observed once. The top ten constitute around 43% of the sample.

Sequenced material: cultured CD8+ T cells derived from PBMCs. This clonotype was sampled from a male donor with HIV. The rearrangement joined TRBV28 to TRBJ2-3, and possibly TRBD2, on 5 matching bases. The DNA sequence is as follows: TGTGCCAGCAGTTTATCGCTTGAGGCAGCGGTCTGGTTCACAGATACGCAGTATTTT. This translates into CASSLSLEAAVWFTDTQYF.